Listed below are T cell receptor beta chains from one sample, sequenced in a study of shared clonotypes between healthy human individuals. Produced via immunoSEQ multiplex PCR; TCRdb's table is partial and in-frame only. Of just over 2,000,000 clones in the sample, about 94% were seen once. Source material: naive CD8+ T cells sorted from blood. The source is a man aged 18 to 30 in good health. CDR3s leave out the opening cysteine and the closing phenylalanine or tryptophan. Each record gives: V gene, J gene, CDR3 protein.

TRBV27	TRBJ1-2	ASSTGQGAGGYT
TRBV29-1	TRBJ2-3	SVAPGGADTQY
TRBV9	TRBJ2-3	ASRPSQGNADTQY
TRBV7-9	TRBJ2-3	ASSSPGLSTDTQY
TRBV14	TRBJ2-7	ASSQFRGEGNNEQY
TRBV4-3	TRBJ1-1	ASSLRTGYTEAF
TRBV7-9	TRBJ2-7	ASSGGQGGYEQY
TRBV4-3	TRBJ2-3	ASSQVQVRPSGSTDTQY
TRBV19	TRBJ2-5	ASSYLGGQETQY
TRBV6-6	TRBJ2-1	ASSPHALSANEQF
TRBV28	TRBJ2-3	ASSSGGFSTDTQY
TRBV9	TRBJ2-6	ASSGRIDLGSGANVLT
TRBV27	TRBJ2-7	ASSLRKDYEQY
TRBV4-1	TRBJ2-5	ASSHLGQLKETQY
TRBV30	TRBJ2-3	AWSLAGATDTQY
TRBV7-8	TRBJ2-1	ASSPAGAGGPGNEQF
TRBV4-3	TRBJ1-4	ASSQGGGGGVGKKLF
TRBV25-1	TRBJ2-1	ASSDAGDTQF
TRBV27	TRBJ2-5	ASSSPGAQETQY
TRBV13	TRBJ2-7	ASSLEGQGAYEQY
TRBV11-3	TRBJ2-1	ASSFPGRGGTSSYNEQF
TRBV10-1	TRBJ1-6	ASSEGEFNSPLH
TRBV5-6	TRBJ2-7	ASSLGQGDEQY
TRBV9	TRBJ2-3	ASSPRTSGRPDTQY
TRBV1	TRBJ1-1	TSSQFFEHTLVTEAF
TRBV4-3	TRBJ1-1	ASSQAGRGIMNTEAF
TRBV7-9	TRBJ1-4	ASSLRSVAGATNEKLF
TRBV4-1	TRBJ2-5	ASSQDGTGLVRETQY
TRBV6-5	TRBJ2-3	ASSYRRGGTDTQY
TRBV6-5	TRBJ2-7	ASSYSLGSYEQY
TRBV2	TRBJ2-5	ASSTDSTRATQY